These T cell receptor beta chains were read from a single sample in a study of blood T cell repertoires in COVID-19. Profiling relied on immunoSEQ multiplex PCR, and the TCRdb table lists in-frame clones only, not all of them. The table lists 200,000 to 250,000 clones, less than 85% of them singletons, with 3.6% in the top ten. The sample consisted of peripheral blood. Source of these receptors: a woman older than 75 with acute or convalescent COVID-19. Each CDR3 is given with its conserved first and last residue. Fields, in order: clone size, D gene, J gene, V gene, CDR3 protein, CDR3 DNA. D genes are given only for firm matches. Size tells how often a clone was seen (once, few, many) or the class of an expanded clone, and some rows leave it out.

size: -; D: -; J: TRBJ1-2; V: TRBV5-4; CDR3: CASSLAGEYYGYTF; DNA: TGTGCCAGCAGCTTGGCAGGGGAGTACTATGGCTACACCTTC
size: -; D: -; J: TRBJ1-2; V: TRBV28; CDR3: CASSPRLSPSVGYTF; DNA: TGTGCCAGCAGTCCCAGACTCTCCCCGAGCGTTGGCTACACCTTC
size: -; D: TRBD1; J: TRBJ1-2; V: TRBV28; CDR3: CASSTGVDYGYTF; DNA: TGTGCCAGCAGTACAGGGGTCGACTATGGCTACACCTTC
size: -; D: -; J: TRBJ1-1; V: TRBV6-5; CDR3: CASSSRRGTEAFF; DNA: TGTGCCAGCAGTTCCCGACGAGGGACTGAAGCTTTCTTT
size: -; D: -; J: TRBJ1-4; V: TRBV5-4; CDR3: CASSGQNEKLFF; DNA: TGTGCCAGCAGTGGACAGAATGAAAAACTGTTTTTT
size: -; D: TRBD2; J: TRBJ2-3; V: TRBV7-3; CDR3: CASSLGHGAGDTDTQYF; DNA: TGTGCCAGCAGCTTGGGGCACGGTGCGGGGGACACAGATACGCAGTATTTT
size: -; D: -; J: TRBJ2-7; V: TRBV6-5; CDR3: CATPTRTSYEQYF; DNA: TGTGCCACCCCCACCCGGACATCCTACGAGCAGTACTTC
size: -; D: TRBD1; J: TRBJ1-2; V: TRBV18; CDR3: CASSPTGQGRRNYGYTF; DNA: TGTGCCAGCTCTCCCACGGGACAGGGGCGCAGGAACTATGGCTACACCTTC
size: -; D: TRBD1; J: TRBJ2-3; V: TRBV7-9; CDR3: CASSAGGQGFPPTQYF; DNA: TGTGCCAGCAGCGCTGGGGGACAGGGGTTTCCCCCTACGCAGTATTTT
size: -; D: TRBD1; J: TRBJ1-4; V: TRBV10-3; CDR3: CAISDRGRNEKLFF; DNA: TGTGCCATCAGTGACAGGGGGCGGAATGAAAAACTGTTTTTT
size: -; D: -; J: TRBJ2-3; V: TRBV18; CDR3: CASSLQGRDTQYF; DNA: TGTGCCAGCTCTCTCCAGGGAAGAGATACGCAGTATTTT
size: -; D: TRBD1; J: TRBJ2-1; V: TRBV27; CDR3: CASSPQKGASTEQFF; DNA: TGTGCCAGCAGTCCACAAAAGGGGGCAAGCACTGAGCAGTTCTTC
size: few; D: -; J: TRBJ1-1; V: TRBV7-9; CDR3: CASSSGGAFEAFF; DNA: TGTGCCAGCAGCTCCGGAGGGGCGTTTGAAGCTTTCTTT
size: -; D: -; J: TRBJ2-7; V: TRBV9; CDR3: CASSVNPGGTYEQYF; DNA: TGTGCCAGCAGCGTAAATCCGGGGGGCACGTACGAGCAGTACTTC
size: once; D: -; J: TRBJ2-2; V: TRBV6-5; CDR3: CASSRGTGELFF; DNA: TGTGCCAGCAGTAGGGGGACCGGGGAGCTGTTTTTT
size: -; D: -; J: TRBJ2-7; V: TRBV23-1; CDR3: CASTARGSEQYF; DNA: TGCGCCAGCACCGCCCGGGGATCTGAGCAGTACTTC
size: -; D: -; J: TRBJ1-3; V: TRBV5-6; CDR3: CASSLETGTSGNTIYF; DNA: TGTGCCAGCAGCTTGGAAACCGGGACTTCTGGAAACACCATATATTTT
size: -; D: TRBD2; J: TRBJ2-3; V: TRBV2; CDR3: CASSATSGRTDTQYF; DNA: TGTGCCAGCAGCGCGACTAGCGGGCGCACAGATACGCAGTATTTT
size: -; D: -; J: TRBJ1-1; V: TRBV2; CDR3: CASSLGETEAFF; DNA: TGTGCCAGCAGCCTCGGGGAAACTGAAGCTTTCTTT
size: once; D: -; J: TRBJ1-2; V: TRBV18; CDR3: CASSPDSVAAPYGYTF; DNA: TGTGCCAGCTCACCGGACAGCGTAGCTGCCCCCTATGGCTACACCTTC
size: -; D: -; J: TRBJ1-1; V: TRBV19; CDR3: CASGTAYTEAFF; DNA: TGTGCCAGTGGGACTGCTTACACTGAAGCTTTCTTT
size: -; D: -; J: TRBJ2-5; V: TRBV7-7; CDR3: CASSLSTGETQYF; DNA: TGTGCCAGCAGCTTATCGACCGGGGAGACCCAGTACTTC
size: few; D: -; J: TRBJ2-7; V: TRBV7-2; CDR3: CASSSNRVPYEQYF; DNA: TGTGCCAGCAGCTCCAACAGGGTACCCTACGAGCAGTACTTC
size: -; D: -; J: TRBJ1-2; V: TRBV29-1; CDR3: CSVRDTQTGNGYTF; DNA: TGCAGCGTCCGGGACACCCAAACCGGCAATGGCTACACCTTC
size: -; D: TRBD1; J: TRBJ1-2; V: TRBV7-9; CDR3: CASSLAWDRDGYTF; DNA: TGTGCCAGCAGCTTAGCGTGGGACAGGGATGGCTACACCTTC
size: -; D: TRBD2; J: TRBJ2-5; V: TRBV7-2; CDR3: CASSGLARETQYF; DNA: TGTGCCAGCAGTGGACTAGCTAGGGAGACCCAGTACTTC
size: -; D: -; J: TRBJ1-2; V: TRBV6-5; CDR3: CASSSTGTHYGYTF; DNA: TGTGCCAGCAGTTCGACCGGGACTCACTATGGCTACACCTTC
size: -; D: TRBD2; J: TRBJ2-7; V: TRBV5-4; CDR3: CASSYGLAGVEQYF; DNA: TGTGCCAGCAGCTACGGACTAGCGGGGGTCGAGCAGTACTTC
size: -; D: TRBD2; J: TRBJ2-5; V: TRBV7-2; CDR3: CASSSQGLAGEETQYF; DNA: TGTGCCAGCAGCTCCCAAGGACTAGCGGGGGAAGAGACCCAGTACTTC
size: -; D: -; J: TRBJ1-2; V: TRBV29-1; CDR3: CSVVNKANYGYTF; DNA: TGCAGCGTTGTGAACAAAGCTAACTATGGCTACACCTTC
size: once; D: TRBD2; J: TRBJ2-7; V: TRBV24-1; CDR3: CATRLAGGIYEQYF; DNA: TGTGCCACCAGGCTAGCGGGGGGGATCTACGAGCAGTACTTC
size: -; D: -; J: TRBJ1-2; V: TRBV12-3/TRBV12-4; CDR3: CASSSGIGYTF; DNA: TGTGCCAGCAGTTCAGGGATTGGCTACACCTTC
size: -; D: TRBD1; J: TRBJ1-2; V: TRBV28; CDR3: CASNGDRGQIGGYTF; DNA: TGTGCCAGCAATGGGGACAGGGGGCAAATTGGGGGCTACACCTTC
size: -; D: -; J: TRBJ2-1; V: TRBV19; CDR3: CASSILAVTNEQFF; DNA: TGTGCCAGTAGTATATTGGCGGTTACTAATGAGCAGTTCTTC
size: -; D: TRBD1; J: TRBJ1-1; V: TRBV4-2; CDR3: CASSQDLAGTGRAFF; DNA: TGTGCCAGCAGCCAAGATCTGGCAGGGACAGGTCGAGCTTTCTTT
size: -; D: -; J: TRBJ1-2; V: TRBV27; CDR3: CASSLSSRGDGYTF; DNA: TGTGCCAGCAGTTTATCGAGCAGGGGTGATGGCTACACCTTC
size: few; D: -; J: TRBJ2-7; V: TRBV19; CDR3: CASTGRGLYEQYF; DNA: TGTGCCAGTACGGGGAGAGGACTCTACGAGCAGTACTTC
size: -; D: TRBD1; J: TRBJ1-2; V: TRBV3-1/TRBV3-2; CDR3: CASSFTGGSGYTF; DNA: TGTGCCAGCAGCTTTACAGGGGGCTCTGGCTACACCTTC
size: -; D: -; J: TRBJ2-3; V: TRBV19; CDR3: CASTSTNGGTDTQYF; DNA: TGTGCCAGTACTAGCACAAACGGGGGCACAGATACGCAGTATTTT
size: -; D: TRBD1; J: TRBJ1-2; V: TRBV19; CDR3: CASSILSGGSYGYTF; DNA: TGTGCCAGTAGTATCCTTTCAGGGGGAAGCTATGGCTACACCTTC
size: -; D: TRBD2; J: TRBJ2-5; V: TRBV7-2; CDR3: CASTHGTSLSQETQYF; DNA: TGTGCCAGCACCCATGGGACTAGCCTCAGCCAAGAGACCCAGTACTTC
size: -; D: TRBD1; J: TRBJ2-1; V: TRBV29-1; CDR3: CSVEGTGYREQFF; DNA: TGCAGCGTTGAAGGGACAGGGTATCGTGAGCAGTTCTTC
size: -; D: TRBD1; J: TRBJ2-3; V: TRBV7-2; CDR3: CASSARGTGNTDTQYF; DNA: TGTGCCAGCAGCGCCAGGGGGACAGGTAACACAGATACGCAGTATTTT
size: -; D: -; J: TRBJ2-7; V: TRBV7-8; CDR3: CASRSRGRGIYEQYF; DNA: TGTGCCAGCAGGTCTCGTGGCAGGGGAATCTACGAGCAGTACTTC
size: -; D: TRBD1; J: TRBJ1-2; V: TRBV7-9; CDR3: CASSRDSRYGYTF; DNA: TGTGCCAGCAGTCGGGACAGCCGCTATGGCTACACCTTC
size: once; D: TRBD1; J: TRBJ2-7; V: TRBV3-1/TRBV3-2; CDR3: CASSRGQGVYEQYF; DNA: TGTGCCAGCAGCCGGGGACAGGGGGTCTACGAGCAGTACTTC
size: -; D: TRBD1; J: TRBJ1-2; V: TRBV9; CDR3: CASSRGQGLANYGYTF; DNA: TGTGCCAGCAGTCGAGGACAGGGCCTAGCTAACTATGGCTACACCTTC
size: -; D: -; J: TRBJ1-4; V: TRBV20-1; CDR3: CSASQGTTEKLFF; DNA: TGCAGTGCTAGTCAGGGAACGACTGAAAAACTGTTTTTT
size: -; D: -; J: TRBJ1-5; V: TRBV7-6; CDR3: CASSQNMGPDQPQHF; DNA: TGTGCCAGCAGCCAGAACATGGGGCCCGATCAGCCCCAGCATTTT
size: -; D: -; J: TRBJ1-5; V: TRBV30; CDR3: CAWDLGNQPQHF; DNA: TGTGCCTGGGATCTAGGCAATCAGCCCCAGCATTTT
size: -; D: -; J: TRBJ1-6; V: TRBV9; CDR3: CASTTGTEGWSPLHF; DNA: TGTGCCAGCACCACCGGGACGGAGGGGTGGTCACCCCTCCACTTT
size: -; D: TRBD1; J: TRBJ1-2; V: TRBV28; CDR3: CASKTGRFYGYTF; DNA: TGTGCCAGCAAGACAGGGAGATTTTATGGCTACACCTTC